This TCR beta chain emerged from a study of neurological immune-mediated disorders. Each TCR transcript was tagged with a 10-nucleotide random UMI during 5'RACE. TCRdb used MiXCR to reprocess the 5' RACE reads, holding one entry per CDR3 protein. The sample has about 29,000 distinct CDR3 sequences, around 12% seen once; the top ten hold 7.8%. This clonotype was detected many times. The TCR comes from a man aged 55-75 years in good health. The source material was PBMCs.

The CDR3, as DNA: TGCAGTGCGGCCCATCCAGGGGAACGAGGCTACACCTTC. Protein product: CSAAHPGERGYTF. The V and J genes are TRBV20-1 and TRBJ1-2; possibly TRBD1 for D (6 bases). CDR3 length equals 13 residues. Germline values: CDR1 DFQATT, CDR2 SNEGSKA (reference sequence). Trimming removed 6 bases from V and 8 bases from J, with 19 bases in between.